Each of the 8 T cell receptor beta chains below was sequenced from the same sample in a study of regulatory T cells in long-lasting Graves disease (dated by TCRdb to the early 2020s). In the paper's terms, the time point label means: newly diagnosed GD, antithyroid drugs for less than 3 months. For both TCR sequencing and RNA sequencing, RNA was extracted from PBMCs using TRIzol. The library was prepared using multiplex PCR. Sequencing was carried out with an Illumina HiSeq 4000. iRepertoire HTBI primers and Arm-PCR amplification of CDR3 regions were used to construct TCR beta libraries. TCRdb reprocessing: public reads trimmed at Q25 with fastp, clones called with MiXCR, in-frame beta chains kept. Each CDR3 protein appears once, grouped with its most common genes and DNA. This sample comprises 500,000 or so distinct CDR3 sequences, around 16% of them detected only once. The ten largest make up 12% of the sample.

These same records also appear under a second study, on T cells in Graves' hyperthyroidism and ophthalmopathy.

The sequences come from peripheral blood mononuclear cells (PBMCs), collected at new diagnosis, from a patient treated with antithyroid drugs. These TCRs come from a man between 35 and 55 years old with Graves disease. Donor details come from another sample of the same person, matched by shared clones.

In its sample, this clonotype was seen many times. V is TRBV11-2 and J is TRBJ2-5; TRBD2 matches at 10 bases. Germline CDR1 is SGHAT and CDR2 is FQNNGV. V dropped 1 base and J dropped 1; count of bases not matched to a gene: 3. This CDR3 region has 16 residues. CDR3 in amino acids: CASSLGASGSQETQYF. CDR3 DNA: TGTGCCAGCAGCTTAGGGGCTAGCGGGAGCCAAGAGACCCAGTACTTC.

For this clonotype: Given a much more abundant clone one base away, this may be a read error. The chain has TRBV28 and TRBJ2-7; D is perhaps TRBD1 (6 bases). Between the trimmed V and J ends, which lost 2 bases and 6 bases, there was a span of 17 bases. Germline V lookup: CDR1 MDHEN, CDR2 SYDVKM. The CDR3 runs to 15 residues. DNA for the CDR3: TGTGCCAGCAGTTTAGGGGACAAGGGGTTTGGCGAGCAGTACTTC. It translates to CASSLGDKGFGEQYF.

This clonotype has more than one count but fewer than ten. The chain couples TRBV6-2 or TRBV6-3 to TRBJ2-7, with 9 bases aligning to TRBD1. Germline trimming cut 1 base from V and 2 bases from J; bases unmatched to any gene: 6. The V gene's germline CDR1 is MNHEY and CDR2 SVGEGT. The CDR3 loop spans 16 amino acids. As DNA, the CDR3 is TGTGCCAGCAGTTACTTGGCCGGGACAGGGACCTACGAGCAGTACTTC. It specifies CASSYLAGTGTYEQYF.

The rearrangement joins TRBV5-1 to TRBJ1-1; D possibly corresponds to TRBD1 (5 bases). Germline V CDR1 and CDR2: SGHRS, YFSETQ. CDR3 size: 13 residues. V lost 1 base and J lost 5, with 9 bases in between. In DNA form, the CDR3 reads TGCGCCAGCAGCTTGTCCGGGGCTACTGAAGCTTTCTTT. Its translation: CASSLSGATEAFF.

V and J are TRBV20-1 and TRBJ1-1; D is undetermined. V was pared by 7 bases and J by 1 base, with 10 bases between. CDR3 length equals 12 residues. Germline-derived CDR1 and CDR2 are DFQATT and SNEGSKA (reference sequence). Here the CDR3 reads CSVRSTNTEAFF. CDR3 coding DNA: TGCAGTGTAAGGTCAACGAACACTGAAGCTTTCTTT.

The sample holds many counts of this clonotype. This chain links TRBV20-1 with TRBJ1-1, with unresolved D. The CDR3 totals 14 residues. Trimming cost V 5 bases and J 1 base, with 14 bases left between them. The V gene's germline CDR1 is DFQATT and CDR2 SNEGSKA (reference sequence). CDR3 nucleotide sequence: TGCAGTGCTCATCGAGCGGTAAAGAACACTGAAGCTTTCTTT. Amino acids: CSAHRAVKNTEAFF.

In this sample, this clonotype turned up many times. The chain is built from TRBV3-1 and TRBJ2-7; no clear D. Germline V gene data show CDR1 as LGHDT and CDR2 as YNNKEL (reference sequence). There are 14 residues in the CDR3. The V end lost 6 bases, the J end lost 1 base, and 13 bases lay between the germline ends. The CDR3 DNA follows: TGTGCCAGCAGTCCGACCTCGAGGTCCTACGAGCAGTACTTC. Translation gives CASSPTSRSYEQYF.

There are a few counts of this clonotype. The CDR3 reads CASSPPRGEGGPLEQYF. CDR3 nucleotides: TGTGCCAGCAGCCCCCCCCGAGGCGAAGGGGGTCCCCTGGAGCAGTACTTC. This chain connects TRBV7-6 to TRBJ2-7, with D possibly TRBD1 on 6 matching bases. This CDR3 region has 17 residues. Trimming removed 5 bases at V and 7 bases at J, with 27 bases between. Germline V CDR1 and CDR2: SGHVS, FNYEAQ.